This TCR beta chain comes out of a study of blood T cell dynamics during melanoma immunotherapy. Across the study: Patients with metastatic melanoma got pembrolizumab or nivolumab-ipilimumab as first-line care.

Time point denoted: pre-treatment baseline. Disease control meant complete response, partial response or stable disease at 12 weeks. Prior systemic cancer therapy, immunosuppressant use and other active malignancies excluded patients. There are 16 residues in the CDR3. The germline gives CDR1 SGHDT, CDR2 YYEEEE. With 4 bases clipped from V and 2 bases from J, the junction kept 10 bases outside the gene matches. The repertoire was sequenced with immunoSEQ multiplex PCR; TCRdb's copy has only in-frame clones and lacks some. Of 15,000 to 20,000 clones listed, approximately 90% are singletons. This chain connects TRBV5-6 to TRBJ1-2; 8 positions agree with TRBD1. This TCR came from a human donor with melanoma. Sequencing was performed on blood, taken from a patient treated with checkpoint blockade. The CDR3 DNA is TGTGCCAGCAGCCTTCGGACAGGGAGTAGGAACTATGGCTACACCTTC. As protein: CASSLRTGSRNYGYTF.